This TCR beta chain was sequenced during a study of cytomegalovirus exposure and HLA in healthy donors. Overall study context: Within the Caucasian-associated ancestry cluster were 65% to 85% of the roughly 400 genotyped donors.

Overall study findings and caveats: When presence/absence was analysed, sequencing depth was taken to be roughly uniform across donors. Associated with HLA alleles at 0.05 false discovery rate in a later analysis were 16,951 TCR beta sequences.

In the case of this clone: The antigen remains unidentified.

The CDR3 spans 14 residues. Trimming cost V 4 bases and J 2 bases; bases outside gene matches: 4. CDR1 is SNHLY, CDR2 FYNNEI, per germline. The PCR employed 60 Vbeta primers together with 13 Jbeta primers. Using immunoSEQ multiplex PCR, the repertoire was profiled, and TCRdb retains in-frame clones only, with some absent. The sample consists of approximately 93,000 clones, roughly three quarters of them appearing once. Donors sampled were nominally healthy, though unrecorded immune exposures were likely. The sequenced material came from PBMCs. The gene calls are TRBV2 and TRBJ1-2; 7 positions agree with TRBD1. The source is a male donor in good health and CMV-seropositive. The CDR3 reads CASSGADRNYGYTF. DNA for the CDR3: TGTGCCAGCAGTGGAGCGGACAGGAACTATGGCTACACCTTC.